This T cell receptor beta chain appears in the sequencing data of a study of cytomegalovirus exposure and HLA in healthy donors. The CDR3 is 15 residues long. The trim removed 1 base at V and 4 bases at J, leaving 4 bases unmatched. Germline V gene lookup returns CDR1 MGHRA and CDR2 YSYEKL. The protocol was immunoSEQ multiplex PCR, while the TCRdb copy is restricted to in-frame clones and leaves out a portion. The table shows tens of thousands of clones, with 84% occurring only once. Study-level results: As confirmed in vitro, a few CMV-associated chains were specific for CMV antigens. The study recorded over 150 TCR beta chains that were cytomegalovirus-associated.

Of note for this clone: The target antigen is unknown.

The J gene is TRBJ2-3, the V gene TRBV4-1; 8 nucleotides align to TRBD1. Sequenced: PBMCs. The clonotype comes from a woman between 18 and 29 years old in good health and CMV-seropositive. The CDR3 loop reads CASSQVQGAADTQYF. The CDR3 DNA is TGCGCCAGCAGCCAAGTTCAGGGGGCGGCAGATACGCAGTATTTT.